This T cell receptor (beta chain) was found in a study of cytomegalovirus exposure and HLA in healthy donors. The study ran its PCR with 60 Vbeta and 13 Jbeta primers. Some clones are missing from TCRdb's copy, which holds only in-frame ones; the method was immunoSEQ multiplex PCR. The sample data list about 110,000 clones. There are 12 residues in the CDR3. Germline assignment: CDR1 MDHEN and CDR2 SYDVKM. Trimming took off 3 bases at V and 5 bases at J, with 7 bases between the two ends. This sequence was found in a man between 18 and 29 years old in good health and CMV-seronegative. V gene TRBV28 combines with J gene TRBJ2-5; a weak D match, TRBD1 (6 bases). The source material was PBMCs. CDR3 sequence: CASSFQGETQYF. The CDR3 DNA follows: TGTGCCAGCAGTTTTCAGGGGGAGACCCAGTACTTC.